A selection of T cell receptor beta chains follows, all from one sample in a study of blood T cell repertoires in COVID-19. Clones were read by immunoSEQ multiplex PCR, and TCRdb kept only the in-frame ones, dropping some. The sample lists about 120,000 clones; 90% were seen once. What was sequenced was peripheral blood. These receptors were taken from a woman aged 55 to 70 with COVID-19, enrolled during active disease. Each CDR3 is given without its conserved first and last residue. Only some rows state a clone size, as once, few, many or a class for expanded clones.

size | V | CDR3
- | TRBV7-2 | ASSLEGTAQTEAF
- | TRBV7-2 | ASRLRGQGRTDTQY
once | TRBV2 | ASSRDRGDQPQH
- | TRBV19 | ASSIGRPGRKETQY
- | TRBV10-3 | AISYDRDNEQF
- | TRBV6-1 | ASSEDREIWAYNSPLH
- | TRBV29-1 | SGYGSGDSNQPQH
- | TRBV19 | ASSAPATKAGTGELF
- | TRBV19 | ASSTGVDRPQH
- | TRBV7-9 | ASSLASGTGNTEAF
- | TRBV9 | ASSVSLTGTGAFEAF
- | TRBV30 | AWSPYSEAF
- | TRBV4-1 | ASSQDSSGPDTQY
few | TRBV18 | ASSPTSQGNTEAF
once | TRBV7-3 | ASSTSGTGYNEQF
- | TRBV19 | ASSSDTNYGYT
- | TRBV2 | ASSEGILSGGLQETQY
- | TRBV5-1 | ASSLAQRGDTQY
- | TRBV19 | ASSITSGGARNTEAF
few | TRBV28 | ASSFSRGSYEQY
- | TRBV9 | ASSLRQRGGNEQF
once | TRBV24-1 | ATSDKTGFEQF
once | TRBV2 | ASSEALVAGLAKNIQY
- | TRBV5-1 | ASSARQGRSYNEQF
- | TRBV7-9 | ASSWERGVFYEQY
- | TRBV5-1 | ASSREGYRTDTQY
- | TRBV3-1/TRBV3-2 | ASSQEGAEPVGEQF
- | TRBV18 | ASSPGSGTGSGNQPQH
- | TRBV11-2 | ASSPYPLSSTDTQY
- | TRBV5-1 | ASSLSRLANTEAF
once | TRBV7-2 | ASSLGGGRDEQY
- | TRBV5-1 | ASSLTRGNSYEQY
- | TRBV19 | ASSETSGSGANVLT
- | TRBV3-1/TRBV3-2 | ASSQDGTGGDTQY
- | TRBV7-2 | ASSLVGQGNQPQH
- | TRBV19 | ASSIQGANTEAF
- | TRBV19 | ASSLWRGARRETQY
- | TRBV3-1/TRBV3-2 | ASSLGNRAYEQY
- | TRBV19 | ASSLGTARTDGYT
- | TRBV10-3 | AISRRPGTETGELF
- | TRBV5-1 | ASSSGQIYGYT
- | TRBV6-2/TRBV6-3 | ASSYPDRVNT
- | TRBV7-2 | ASSLRVAGYEQY
- | TRBV19 | ASSIPGMDSPLH
- | TRBV7-9 | ASSLTGVNTGELF
- | TRBV3-1/TRBV3-2 | ASSLPGGLVIRETQY
- | TRBV5-1 | ASSPGLSPADTQY
- | TRBV5-1 | ASSLDTGAPEAF
- | TRBV5-5 | ASSFSQGSTTDTQY
- | TRBV24-1 | ATSASGGTDTQY
- | TRBV3-1/TRBV3-2 | ASSLAYREGQPQH
- | TRBV5-6 | ASSLVRGLGEQF
- | TRBV5-1 | ASSLQGLAEAF
- | TRBV30 | AWVQTGGSPLH
- | TRBV7-2 | ASSLSENTEAF
- | TRBV12-3/TRBV12-4 | ASRRGSYNEQF
- | TRBV2 | ASSALRGLTGELF